This T cell receptor (beta chain) was found in a study of CD8+ T cells in alopecia areata. Concerning this clone: Its antigen is unknown.

Germline V gene lookup returns CDR1 MRHNA and CDR2 SNTAGT. V was pared by 6 bases and J by 7 bases, with 11 bases of the junction left unmatched. The CDR3 is 16 residues long. In each case, RNA was isolated and then reverse transcribed into cDNA as the sequencing template. The protocol was immunoSEQ multiplex PCR, while the TCRdb copy is restricted to in-frame clones and leaves out a portion. The sample contains 95,000 to 150,000 clones, approximately 47% of which appear only once. Study outcomes and limitations: Sequencing of scalp tissue also captures the resident alphabeta T cells of normal skin. It was less clear whether patients shared TCRs than it was in mice, possibly because of HLA.

The receptor comes from a human donor with alopecia areata. The sequencing input was NKG2D-low CD8+ T cells sorted from blood. The J gene is TRBJ2-1, the V gene TRBV6-4; 11 bases align to TRBD2. Here the CDR3 DNA reads TGTGCCAGCAGCTCACCAATAGCGGGAGGGCCGAATGAGCAGTTCTTC. This codes for CASSSPIAGGPNEQFF.